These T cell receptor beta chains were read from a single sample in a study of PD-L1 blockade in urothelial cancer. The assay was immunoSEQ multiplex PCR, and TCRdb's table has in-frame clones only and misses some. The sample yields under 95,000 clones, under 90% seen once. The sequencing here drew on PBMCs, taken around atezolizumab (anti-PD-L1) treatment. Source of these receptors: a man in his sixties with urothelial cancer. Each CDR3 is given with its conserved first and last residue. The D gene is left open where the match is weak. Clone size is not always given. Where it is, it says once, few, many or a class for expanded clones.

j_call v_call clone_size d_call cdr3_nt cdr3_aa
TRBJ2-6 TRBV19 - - TGTGCCAGTAGTCTTGGACGGACTACGTGGACCTCTGGGGCCAACGTCCTGACTTTC CASSLGRTTWTSGANVLTF
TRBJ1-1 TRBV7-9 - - TGTGCCAGCAGCTTAGCCCGACCAGGAAGGTCGGCTGAAGCTTTCTTT CASSLARPGRSAEAFF
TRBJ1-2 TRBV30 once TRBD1 TGTGCCTGGAGTACCCGACAGGGTTACCTCGCCTATGGCTACACCTTC CAWSTRQGYLAYGYTF
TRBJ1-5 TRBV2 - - TGTGCCAGCAGTGAATTGGGAGAGCAGCCCCAGCATTTT CASSELGEQPQHF
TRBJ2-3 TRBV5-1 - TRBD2 TGCGCCAGCAGCCCGAGCGGGAGGTGGAGCACAGATACGCAGTATTTT CASSPSGRWSTDTQYF
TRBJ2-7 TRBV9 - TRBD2 TGTGCCAGCAGCGGGGGGGGTCAATACGAGCAGTACTTC CASSGGGQYEQYF
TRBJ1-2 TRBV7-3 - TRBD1 TGTGCCAGCAGCTTGGACAGGGATGGTGGCTACACCTTC CASSLDRDGGYTF
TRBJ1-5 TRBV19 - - TGTGCCAGTAATTTCGGCAATCAGCCCCAGCATTTT CASNFGNQPQHF
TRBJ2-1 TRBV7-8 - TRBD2 TGTGCCAGCAGCTTAGAAGGCCTAGCGGGACCCGATGAGCAGTTCTTC CASSLEGLAGPDEQFF
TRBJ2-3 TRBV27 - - TGTGCCAGCAGTTTCTTTCGCACAGATACGCAGTATTTT CASSFFRTDTQYF
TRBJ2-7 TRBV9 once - TGTGCCAGCAGCCGAGGGGGGGGGACGGGTGAGCAGTACTTC CASSRGGGTGEQYF
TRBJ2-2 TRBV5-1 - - TGCGCCAGCAGCTTGGCGGGGAAGCGGGCCGGGGAGCTGTTTTTT CASSLAGKRAGELFF
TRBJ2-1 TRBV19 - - TGTGCCAGTAGTACCCTAGGAGACGGCTACAATGAGCAGTTCTTC CASSTLGDGYNEQFF
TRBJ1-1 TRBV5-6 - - TGTGCCAGCAGCTTTGCGGGGAACACTGAAGCTTTCTTT CASSFAGNTEAFF
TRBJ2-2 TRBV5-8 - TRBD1 TGTGCCAGCAGGATCAGGGGGCTGAACACCGGGGAGCTGTTTTTT CASRIRGLNTGELFF
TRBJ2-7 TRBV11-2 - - TGTGCCAGCAGCTTGAGGCGGGGGCTCGAGCAGTACTTC CASSLRRGLEQYF
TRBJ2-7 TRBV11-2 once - TGTGCCAGCAGCTTAGGTTATCTTACATACGAGCAGTACTTC CASSLGYLTYEQYF